These 19 T cell receptor beta chains were all obtained from the same sample, sequenced in a study of vaccination and CD4 T cells after COVID-19. Specified time point: late sampling 161 to 241 days after vaccination in a few convalescent patients. The treatment here: 10-day PBMC culture with coronavirus spike peptide pools or control peptides (ViraFEST assay). Oncomine TCR Beta short-read sequencing was applied to DNA from cultured CD4+ T cells. A single record per CDR3 protein comes from TCRdb applying MiXCR to the PCR reads. The data show about 22,000 distinct CDR3 sequences, 30% to 35% seen once. What these receptors recognize is not known. The input for sequencing was CD4+ T cells from blood, cultured in vitro, taken about 7 months after SARS-CoV-2 vaccination. Receptors originate from a human donor who had recovered from COVID-19.

The chain has TRBV10-3 and TRBJ2-3, with D hard to call. V was pared by 4 bases and J by 1 base, with 9 bases between. The CDR3 extends over 14 amino acids. Germline CDR1 and CDR2: ENHRY and SYGVKD. The CDR3 here is CAISASAGTDTQYF. The CDR3 coding sequence is TGTGCCATCAGTGCCTCTGCGGGCACAGATACGCAGTATTTT.

This rearrangement joins TRBV20-1 to TRBJ1-1; D unclear. The germline V gene has CDR1 DFQATT and CDR2 SNEGSKA (reference sequence). The CDR3 covers 12 residues. Trimming shortened V by 6 bases and J by 2 bases, and 10 bases separated the two germline ends. The CDR3 DNA follows: TGCAGTGCAAGGACGGTAAACACTGAAGCTTTCTTT. It is translated as CSARTVNTEAFF.

In its sample, this clonotype was seen a few times. The chain links TRBV20-1 to TRBJ2-5; D tentatively fits TRBD1 or TRBD2 (6 bases each). This CDR3 contains 14 residues. Germline V gene data show CDR1 as DFQATT and CDR2 as SNEGSKA (reference sequence). V dropped 4 bases and J dropped 1 base, with 13 bases sitting between them. The CDR3, as DNA: TGCAGTGCTAAGGGGGGCTACACCCAAGAGACCCAGTACTTC. Its protein product is CSAKGGYTQETQYF.

The genes are TRBV28 and TRBJ1-3; D remains unclear. The germline V gene has CDR1 MDHEN and CDR2 SYDVKM. The CDR3 is 11 amino acids. Trimming shortened V by 3 bases and J by 7 bases, and 4 bases separated the two germline ends. The CDR3 DNA follows: TGTGCCAGCAGTTTGGCCAACACCATATATTTT. Protein: CASSLANTIYF.

The chain employs TRBV4-1 and TRBJ2-7; 8 nucleotides align to TRBD2. Unmatched junction bases numbered 12, after V lost 2 bases and J lost 9 bases. The CDR3 runs 15 residues. Germline-derived CDR1 and CDR2 are MGHRA and YSYEKL. The CDR3 DNA follows: TGCGCCAGCAGCCAACGGCCGGGACTAGATTTGTGGCAGTACTTC. Protein sequence: CASSQRPGLDLWQYF.

This clonotype showed up just once. The chain carries TRBV20-1 and TRBJ2-1; no clear D. The CDR3 is 13 residues long. Germline V CDR1 and CDR2: DFQATT, SNEGSKA (reference sequence). V gave up 6 bases and J gave up 3 bases, with 12 bases separating them. For the CDR3, the DNA is TGCAGTGCCTCCCATTGGGGCTACAATGAGCAGTTCTTC. Translation gives CSASHWGYNEQFF.

The chain joins TRBV19 to TRBJ1-1; D gene unclear. The length of the CDR3 is 13 residues. The V gene lost 5 bases and the J gene lost 1 base, with 8 bases spanning the gap. Germline V CDR1 and CDR2: LNHDA, SQIVND (reference sequence). The CDR3 here is CASSVQWNTEAFF. The CDR3, as DNA: TGTGCCAGTAGTGTACAGTGGAACACTGAAGCTTTCTTT. Looking up the rest from reference TRBV19 and TRBJ1-1 gives the full variable domain: DGGITQSPKYLFRKEGQNVTLSCEQNLNHDAMYWYRQDPGQGLRLIYYSQIVNDFQKGDIAEGYSVSREKKESFPLTVTSAQKNPTAFYLCASSVQWNTEAFFGQGTRLTVV.

This clonotype has ten or more counts. The chain links TRBV10-3 to TRBJ1-5; 8 nucleotides agree with TRBD1. The CDR3 extends over 13 amino acids. CDR1 is ENHRY and CDR2 is SYGVKD in the germline V gene. V lost 5 bases and J lost 5; bases outside the gene matches: 2. The CDR3, as DNA: TGTGCCATCAGTAAACAGGGGGATCAGCCCCAGCATTTT. Its translation: CAISKQGDQPQHF.

This clonotype was observed a few times. V and J are TRBV28 and TRBJ2-7; TRBD1 agrees at 11 bases. The ends lost 1 base at V and 3 bases at J; junction bases unmatched: 2. Germline CDR1 MDHEN, CDR2 SYDVKM. The CDR3 has 15 amino acids. The CDR3 sequence: CASSLLGTGGYEQYF. CDR3 sequence (DNA): TGTGCCAGCAGTTTATTGGGGACAGGGGGCTACGAGCAGTACTTC.

In this sample, this clonotype turned up a few times. An end of the junction differs from the germline gene, which may be a read error. The chain couples TRBV19 to TRBJ2-5; no definite D call. Germline values: CDR1 LNHDA, CDR2 SQIVND (reference sequence). The CDR3 runs 13 residues. The CDR3 DNA sequence: TGTGCCAGTAGTATAGATCCCGAAGAGGCCCAGTACTTC. Residues: CASSIDPEEAQYF.

The chain carries TRBV2 and TRBJ1-2; D gene unclear. The germline V and J ends were trimmed by 4 bases and 7 bases, with 10 bases remaining between them. From germline, CDR1 is SNHLY and CDR2 FYNNEI. CDR3 size: 12 residues. CDR3 amino acids: CASSGPGGGYTF. The CDR3 region has the DNA TGTGCCAGCAGTGGGCCCGGCGGTGGCTACACCTTC.

The rearrangement joins TRBV6-1 to TRBJ1-4; 7 bases line up with TRBD1. From germline, CDR1 is MNHNS and CDR2 SASEGT. With 6 bases clipped from V and 0 bases from J, the junction kept 1 base outside the gene matches. The CDR3 contains 14 residues. This CDR3 is CASRGQTTNEKLFF. DNA for the CDR3: TGTGCCAGCAGGGGACAGACAACTAATGAAAAACTGTTTTTT.

This chain links TRBV7-9 with TRBJ2-1, with 9 positions matching TRBD1. CDR1 SEHNR and CDR2 FQNEAQ come from the germline V gene (reference sequence). This CDR3 comprises 15 residues. J gave up 3 bases and V 5 bases, and 5 bases lay outside the gene matches. The CDR3 DNA sequence: TGTGCCAGCAGCCCGCGGGACAGGGTCTACAATGAGCAGTTCTTC. It encodes CASSPRDRVYNEQFF.

In this sample, this clonotype turned up a few times. The chain is built from TRBV7-9 and TRBJ1-2; 11 bases agree with TRBD1. The CDR3 is 14 residues long. Germline V CDR1 and CDR2: SEHNR, FQNEAQ (reference sequence). V lost 6 bases, J lost 1 base, and 1 base stayed unmatched. CDR3 coding DNA: TGTGCCAGCAGGGGACAGGGGGTTAACTATGGCTACACCTTC. It is translated as CASRGQGVNYGYTF. The whole variable domain, remainder taken from reference TRBV7-9 and TRBJ1-2, is DTGVSQNPRHKITKRGQNVTFRCDPISEHNRLYWYRQTLGQGPEFLTYFQNEAQLEKSRLLSDRFSAERPKGSFSTLEIQRTEQGDSAMYLCASRGQGVNYGYTFGSGTRLTVV.

The DNA for the CDR3 is TGTGCCACCAGCAGAACAGGGCGGGAGGGAACCGAGCAGTACTTC. Translating gives CATSRTGREGTEQYF. V is TRBV15 and J is TRBJ2-7, with 9 bases matching TRBD2. Germline trimming cut 2 bases from V and 6 bases from J; bases unmatched to any gene: 8. Germline V gene data show CDR1 as LNHNV and CDR2 as YYDKDF (reference sequence). This CDR3 contains 15 residues.

Only a few counts were recorded for this clonotype. The genes are TRBV10-3 and TRBJ2-7; TRBD1 aligns across 8 bases. V trimming: 6 bases; J trimming: 7 bases; junction bases outside the gene matches: 11. Per germline, CDR1 ENHRY and CDR2 SYGVKD. This CDR3 region has 14 residues. CDR3 nucleotide sequence: TGTGCCATCAGCCCGGGACAGGTTTCCGGGGAGCAGTACTTC. Protein product: CAISPGQVSGEQYF.

Within the sample, this clonotype is medium-sized. CDR3 in amino acids: CASSLNAPGTPLHF. CDR3 DNA: TGTGCCAGCAGCTTAAACGCCCCTGGGACACCCCTCCACTTT. The chain combines TRBV7-2 with TRBJ1-6; D call uncertain. The CDR3 consists of 14 residues. Between the trimmed V and J ends, which lost 2 bases and 11 bases, there was a span of 13 bases. Germline lookup yields CDR1 SGHTA and CDR2 FQGNSA.

CDR3 coding DNA: TGTGCCAGCAGCCCCTCCCCGGGACAGGGGTTGTACGAGCAGTACTTC. Translated: CASSPSPGQGLYEQYF. The V call is TRBV7-6, the J call TRBJ2-7; 10 bases fit TRBD1. Germline values: CDR1 SGHVS, CDR2 FNYEAQ. CDR3 size: 16 residues. Germline trimming cut 5 bases from V and 4 bases from J; bases unmatched to any gene: 11. The full variable domain, rest sourced from reference TRBV7-6 and TRBJ2-7, is GAGVSQSPRYKVTKRGQDVALRCDPISGHVSLYWYRQALGQGPEFLTYFNYEAQQDKSGLPNDRFSAERPEGSISTLTIQRTEQRDSAMYRCASSPSPGQGLYEQYFGPGTRLTVT.

A few counts support this clonotype. The chain couples TRBV24-1 to TRBJ2-7; maybe TRBD1 (5 bases). This CDR3 spans 14 amino acids. With 7 bases removed from V and 0 bases from J, the gap between germline ends came to 12 bases. The germline CDR1 and CDR2 sequences are KGHDR and SFDVKD. The chain's CDR3 is CATRGDRPSYEQYF. DNA of the CDR3: TGTGCCACCAGGGGCGACAGACCCTCCTACGAGCAGTACTTC.